Listed below are T cell receptor beta chains from one sample, sequenced in a study of shared clonotypes between healthy human individuals. Libraries were prepared by immunoSEQ multiplex PCR; TCRdb keeps only in-frame clonotypes and omits some of them. The repertoire consists of 650,000 to 700,000 clones, with around 90% occurring once and the leading ten covering about a third. Specimen: memory CD8+ T cells from PBMCs. Receptors originate from a man between 18 and 29 years old in good health. Some clones in this sample may be carry-over from other donors' samples. Each CDR3 is given with its conserved first and last residue. The order of the fields is J gene, D gene, clone size, V gene, CDR3 DNA, CDR3 protein. The D gene is left open where the match is weak. A clone size is listed for some rows: how often the clone was seen (once, few, many), or a class if it is expanded.

TRBJ1-2 NA few TRBV11-3 TGTGCCAGCAGCTTAACAACGGGAGGGTATGGCTACACCTTC CASSLTTGGYGYTF
TRBJ1-2 NA NA TRBV6-7 TGTGCCAGCAGTCCCGAAAAAGGTGGCTACACCTTC CASSPEKGGYTF
TRBJ2-1 NA NA TRBV5-1 TGCGCCAGCAGCGCCCTTGGCGATAGCTCCTACAATGAGCAGTTCTTC CASSALGDSSYNEQFF
TRBJ2-5 TRBD2 NA TRBV28 TGTGCCAGCAGTTTCTACTTGTCTAGCGGGAGAGAGACCCAGTACTTC CASSFYLSSGRETQYF
TRBJ2-7 NA NA TRBV19 TGTGCCAGCTCAGGACAAGTATTTTCCGAGCAGTACTTC CASSGQVFSEQYF
TRBJ2-1 TRBD2 NA TRBV7-6 TGTGCCAGCAGCTTAGACGGGACTAGTCTCGTCAATGAGCAGTTCTTC CASSLDGTSLVNEQFF
TRBJ1-6 NA NA TRBV7-2 TGTGCCAGCAGCTTAGTGTCGGCCGGCATCTATAATTCACCCCTCCACTTT CASSLVSAGIYNSPLHF
TRBJ2-5 NA NA TRBV6-1 TGTGCCAGCAGTGATGAGACCCAGTACTTC CASSDETQYF
TRBJ2-1 TRBD2 NA TRBV7-8 TGTGCCAGCACGTGGGGGGAGGGCCGTAATGAGCAGTTCTTC CASTWGEGRNEQFF
TRBJ2-5 NA NA TRBV7-9 TGTGCCAGCAGCCGGTTTCAAGAGACCCAGTACTTC CASSRFQETQYF
TRBJ1-5 NA NA TRBV19 TGTGCCAGTGCGGTTTGGGGGGGAGACAATCAGCCCCAGCATTTT CASAVWGGDNQPQHF
TRBJ2-1 NA NA TRBV27 TGTGCCAGCAGCCCTGCCCCCTCTCTATACAATGAGCAGTTCTTC CASSPAPSLYNEQFF
TRBJ2-1 NA NA TRBV7-2 TGTGCCAGCAGCACGGGACTCTACAATGAGCAGTTCTTC CASSTGLYNEQFF
TRBJ2-3 NA NA TRBV7-9 TGTGCCAGCAGCTCAGATGTACGGGATGGCACAGATACGCAGTATTTT CASSSDVRDGTDTQYF
TRBJ2-1 TRBD2 NA TRBV27 TGTGCCAGCAGCCAAATAGCGGGAACGCAGTTCTTC CASSQIAGTQFF
TRBJ2-5 TRBD1 NA TRBV4-2 TGTGCCAGCAGCCAGGAAGACAGGGGAGAAGGGGAGACCCAGTACTTC CASSQEDRGEGETQYF
TRBJ2-2 NA NA TRBV5-1 TGCGCCAGCAGCTTGGGTCAGTTTTTAGCCGGGGAGCTGTTTTTT CASSLGQFLAGELFF
TRBJ2-5 TRBD2 NA TRBV12-5 TGTGCTAGTGGTTTTCCGGGACTAGCGGGGAAAGGACAAGAGACCCAGTACTTC CASGFPGLAGKGQETQYF
TRBJ2-7 TRBD1 NA TRBV19 TGTGCCAGTAGTCACAGGGACAGGGACTACGAGCAGTACTTC CASSHRDRDYEQYF
TRBJ1-5 TRBD1 NA TRBV13 TGTGCCAGCAGTAGTGGGACAGGGAGTCAGCCCCAGCATTTT CASSSGTGSQPQHF
TRBJ2-7 TRBD2 NA TRBV4-1 TGCGCCAGCAGCCTTAGCGGGAGAACGATCTACGAGCAGTACTTC CASSLSGRTIYEQYF
TRBJ2-1 NA NA TRBV6-1 TGTGCCAGCAGTGAAGCAGAGAACTCCTACAATGAGCAGTTCTTC CASSEAENSYNEQFF
TRBJ2-7 NA NA TRBV6-1 TGTGCCAGCAGCTTTGGATCCTACGAGCAGTACTTC CASSFGSYEQYF
TRBJ2-1 TRBD2 NA TRBV7-2 TGTGCCAGCAGCTCGAGCGGGAGTTATGGGAATGAGCAGTTCTTC CASSSSGSYGNEQFF
TRBJ2-1 TRBD2 NA TRBV5-1 TGCGCCAGCAGCTTTTCCAGCGGGAGCTCCTACAATGAGCAGTTCTTC CASSFSSGSSYNEQFF
TRBJ1-3 NA few TRBV9 TGTGCCAGCAGAGGGAAATCTGGAAACACCATATATTTT CASRGKSGNTIYF
TRBJ2-7 NA few TRBV13 TGTGCCAGCAGCTTATGGGGGAACTCCTACGAGCAGTACTTC CASSLWGNSYEQYF
TRBJ2-7 NA NA TRBV5-1 TGCGCCAGCGGATCCAGTGGGGGGCTCGGCGAGCAGTACTTC CASGSSGGLGEQYF
TRBJ1-6 TRBD1 NA TRBV7-2 TGTGCCAGCAGCCCGACAGGGGGCGCACTTTCACCCCTCCACTTT CASSPTGGALSPLHF
TRBJ2-1 NA NA TRBV27 TGTGCCAGCAGTTCTCTGGGACGTTGGCCCAATGAGCAGTTCTTC CASSSLGRWPNEQFF
TRBJ1-5 NA NA TRBV7-6 TGTGCCAGCAGCTTTATGATTCAGGGACGGGTTCAGCCCCAGCATTTT CASSFMIQGRVQPQHF
TRBJ2-7 TRBD2 NA TRBV2 TGTGCCAGCAGTGATTGGGCTAGCGGGAGTTCCGAGCAGTACTTC CASSDWASGSSEQYF
TRBJ2-7 TRBD1 NA TRBV6-5 TGTGCCAGCAGAGAACCGGGACAGGGGACACACGAGCAGTACTTC CASREPGQGTHEQYF
TRBJ2-1 NA NA TRBV6-4 TGTGCCAGCAGTGAAGAGGGAGCCTCCTACAATGAGCAGTTCTTC CASSEEGASYNEQFF
TRBJ2-5 TRBD2 NA TRBV11-2 TGTGCCAGCAGCATAATGCGGGAGGCAGGGCCCCAGTACTTC CASSIMREAGPQYF
TRBJ1-3 NA NA TRBV18 TGTGCCAGCTCACCGGGACCGAACTCTGGAAACACCATATATTTT CASSPGPNSGNTIYF
TRBJ1-2 NA NA TRBV28 TGTGCCAGCAGACGTCTAGCATTCCGGGACTACACCTTC CASRRLAFRDYTF
TRBJ2-1 TRBD2 NA TRBV7-2 TGTGCCAGCAGCCCGCTCGAAGCGGGAGGGATCAATGAGCAGTTCTTC CASSPLEAGGINEQFF
TRBJ2-7 NA NA TRBV5-8 TGTGCCAGCAGCTCCCTCGGGGGGCTCCCTTCCTACGAGCAGTACTTC CASSSLGGLPSYEQYF
TRBJ2-5 NA NA TRBV4-3 TGCGCCAGCAGCCAAGGCAGGGCGGTGAGAGAGACCCAGTACTTC CASSQGRAVRETQYF